Listed below are T cell receptor beta chains from one sample, sequenced in a study of early T cells in non-severe SARS-CoV-2 infection. TCRdb reprocessed the 5' RACE reads with MiXCR, giving one entry per CDR3 protein. The data contain 100,000 to 130,000 distinct CDR3 sequences, roughly 10% of them singletons. The source material was whole blood. The receptors were sampled from an adult who was a healthcare worker with PCR-confirmed SARS-CoV-2 infection or an uninfected control (not recorded which). Both conserved end residues are part of each CDR3. Fields, in order: D gene, J gene, V gene, clone size, CDR3 DNA, CDR3 protein. D genes are given only for firm matches. Where a row states a size, it is once, few, many or the class of an expanded clone; other rows omit it.

- TRBJ2-3 TRBV27 - TGTGCCAGCAGCCAAACCTCTTTCGGGGCAGCGCAGTATTTT CASSQTSFGAAQYF
- TRBJ2-7 TRBV28 few TGTGCCAGCAGTGCCCCCCGCTTTAGACCCCACGAGCAGTACTTC CASSAPRFRPHEQYF
TRBD1 TRBJ1-2 TRBV29-1 - TGCAGCGTTGCAGACAGGGTCAATGGCTACACCTTC CSVADRVNGYTF
TRBD1 TRBJ2-1 TRBV28 - TGTGCCAGCACGGGACAGAATAATGAGCAGTTCTTC CASTGQNNEQFF
- TRBJ2-7 TRBV4-1 many TGCGCCAGCAGCCAAGGACCCTCCTACGAGCAGTACTTC CASSQGPSYEQYF
- TRBJ2-6 TRBV27 few TGTGCCAGCAGTCCAGGGTATACCCCCTCTGGGGCCAACGTCCTGACTTTC CASSPGYTPSGANVLTF
- TRBJ1-4 TRBV4-1 - TGCGCCAGCAGCCAGGGGGGCGTTGCAACTAATGAAAAACTGTTTTTT CASSQGGVATNEKLFF
- TRBJ2-5 TRBV7-8 many TGTGCCAGCAGCTTAGCGCGACGGACCGAAGCGCAGTACTTC CASSLARRTEAQYF
TRBD2 TRBJ2-3 TRBV11-2 - TGTGCCAGCAGCCCAGGCGGCTCGACACTAGCGGGATACACAGATACGCAGTATTTT CASSPGGSTLAGYTDTQYF
- TRBJ2-2 TRBV7-3 many TGTGCCAGCATTGGACGCACGAACACCGGGGAGCTGTTTTTT CASIGRTNTGELFF
TRBD2 TRBJ2-7 TRBV5-4 few TGTGCCCCGGCTTTTGGGCTAGCGGGGTTCTACGAGCAGTACTTC CAPAFGLAGFYEQYF
- TRBJ1-6 TRBV25-1 few TGTGCCAGCAGTCATTCAGGGGCGAATTCACCCCTCCACTTT CASSHSGANSPLHF
- TRBJ2-7 TRBV28 many TGTGCCAGCAGCTCGGTCGAGCAGTACTTC CASSSVEQYF
- TRBJ2-1 TRBV12-3/TRBV12-4 many TGTGCCAGCAGTTTAGCGGGAGGTCGGAATGAGCAGTTCTTC CASSLAGGRNEQFF
- TRBJ2-7 TRBV2 - TGTGTCAGCGTCGGGGGAAGCTCCTACGAGCAGTACTTC CVSVGGSSYEQYF
TRBD2 TRBJ2-2 TRBV7-2 many TGTGCCAGCAGCTTCTACAGACTAGCGGATACCGGGGAGCTGTTTTTT CASSFYRLADTGELFF
- TRBJ2-3 TRBV11-3 - TGTGCCAGCAGCTTAGGCCCAGATACGCAGTATTTT CASSLGPDTQYF
TRBD2 TRBJ2-5 TRBV3-1 many TGTGCCAGCAGCCAAGATGGAGGCGGGAGTCAAGAGACCCAGTACTTC CASSQDGGGSQETQYF
- TRBJ1-5 TRBV7-9 many TGTGCCAGCAGCTTTGCCGGCAGTCGCAATCAGCCCCAGCATTTT CASSFAGSRNQPQHF
- TRBJ1-5 TRBV3-1 - TGTGCCAGCAGCCAAGATCCAGGGACGCAGCCCCAGCATTTT CASSQDPGTQPQHF
- TRBJ1-2 TRBV12-3/TRBV12-4 many TGTGCCAGCAGTCCCACATCGCACTATGGCTACACCTTC CASSPTSHYGYTF
- TRBJ2-2 TRBV29-1 - TGCAGCGTCAGGCATACCGGGGAGCTGTTTTTT CSVRHTGELFF
- TRBJ2-1 TRBV5-4 many TGTGCCAGCAGTTCTGGTGGGGGGTCCCGATACAATGAGCAGTTCTTC CASSSGGGSRYNEQFF
- TRBJ2-7 TRBV23-1 - TGCGCCACCCGCCCCAGGCAAGACTACGAGCAGTACTTC CATRPRQDYEQYF
- TRBJ2-7 TRBV6-2/TRBV6-3 - TGTGCCAGCAGTTCCAGAACTACGATGAAGTACTTC CASSSRTTMKYF
- TRBJ2-1 TRBV6-2/TRBV6-3 - TGTGCCAGCAGTTATATCCAGCGAGCCTACAATGAGCAGTTCTTC CASSYIQRAYNEQFF
- TRBJ2-7 TRBV12-3/TRBV12-4 many TGTGCCAGCAGTTATGCGGCCTACGAGCAGTACTTC CASSYAAYEQYF
- TRBJ2-7 TRBV3-1 many TGTGCCAGCAGCCGACCTGGAGGGCTCTCCTACGAGCAGTACTTC CASSRPGGLSYEQYF
- TRBJ2-3 TRBV11-2 - TGTGCCAGCAGCCCTATAGGATTTGCAGATACGCAGTATTTT CASSPIGFADTQYF
- TRBJ2-1 TRBV2 many TGTGCCAGCGGAAGGGTCTCCTACAATGAGCAGTTCTTC CASGRVSYNEQFF
TRBD2 TRBJ2-7 TRBV5-1 few TGCGCCAGCAGCTTCAGGATAGCGGGAGCGGCGTCCTACGAGCAGTACTTC CASSFRIAGAASYEQYF
TRBD2 TRBJ2-5 TRBV27 few TGTGCCAGCAGTGAAATAGCGGGACTCCAAGAGACCCAGTACTTC CASSEIAGLQETQYF
- TRBJ1-1 TRBV7-9 few TGTGCCAGCAGCACGGAGGGAGGCGCCACTGAAGCTTTCTTT CASSTEGGATEAFF
- TRBJ1-5 TRBV5-5 - TGTGCCAGCAGCCCCCTGGGAAGGCCCCAGCCCCAGCATTTT CASSPLGRPQPQHF
- TRBJ1-6 TRBV20-1 medium-sized TGCAGTGCCCCCACGTTGGACGGTCGTAATTCACCCCTCCACTTT CSAPTLDGRNSPLHF
- TRBJ2-1 TRBV5-1 few TGCGCCAGCAGCACCGGGACTTTCTACAATGAGCAGTTCTTC CASSTGTFYNEQFF
- TRBJ1-1 TRBV28 - TGTGCCAGCAGTGCCGGACACTACACTGAAGCTTTCTTT CASSAGHYTEAFF
- TRBJ1-2 TRBV28 few TGTGCCAGCACCCAGTCAGGGTATCCGGGGGGCTACACCTTC CASTQSGYPGGYTF
- TRBJ1-4 TRBV19 many TGTGCCAGTAGTATCGGGGCAGGGACACATCAACTGTTTTTT CASSIGAGTHQLFF
- TRBJ2-1 TRBV28 many TGTGCCAGCAGTTTCGTTCTTACAGGCGAGCAGTTCTTC CASSFVLTGEQFF
TRBD1 TRBJ2-6 TRBV20-1 few TGCAGTGCCAGAAGGGACAGGGGGCGCCGGGGGGCCAACGTCCTGACTTTC CSARRDRGRRGANVLTF
- TRBJ2-1 TRBV28 many TGTGCCAGCACTCCCATCCACAGGGAGGACAATGAGCAGTTCTTC CASTPIHREDNEQFF
- TRBJ2-1 TRBV28 few TGTGCCAGCAGCCCCGGGACAATGAGCTCCTACAATGAGCAGTTCTTC CASSPGTMSSYNEQFF
- TRBJ2-2 TRBV12-3/TRBV12-4 - TGTGCCAGCAGTTTAGGGGGAGGTTACACCGGGGAGCTGTTTTTT CASSLGGGYTGELFF
TRBD1 TRBJ1-3 TRBV5-4 - TGTGCCAGCAGCTTGGGCGGGACAGGTGGAAACACCATATATTTT CASSLGGTGGNTIYF
- TRBJ1-5 TRBV18 - TGTGCCAGCTCACCACTCAGGGAGGGTCAGCCCCAGCATTTT CASSPLREGQPQHF
TRBD2 TRBJ2-7 TRBV5-1 - TGCGCCAGCGCCGAAGCGGGAGGCCTTTTCTACGAGCAGTACTTC CASAEAGGLFYEQYF
- TRBJ2-1 TRBV7-8 - TGTGCCAGCAGCCTGGACTACCTGGGTCGCCTGTTCTTC CASSLDYLGRLFF
- TRBJ1-5 TRBV20-1 few TGCAGTGCTAGGGTACCGAATCAGCCCCAGCATTTT CSARVPNQPQHF
- TRBJ1-3 TRBV6-6 few TGTGCCAGCAGCGACAGTAGAGACACCATATATTTT CASSDSRDTIYF
- TRBJ2-1 TRBV5-1 many TGCGCCAGCAGCTGGGAGCTTGGGAATGAGCAGTTCTTC CASSWELGNEQFF
- TRBJ1-2 TRBV20-1 - TGCAGTGGGGGACGCAGGGGAATCCATGGCTACACCTTC CSGGRRGIHGYTF
- TRBJ2-3 TRBV27 few TGTGCCAGCAGTTTATTCGGACAGACCACCACCGTGGATACGCAGTATTTT CASSLFGQTTTVDTQYF
- TRBJ1-2 TRBV27 many TGTGCCAGCAGTTATCGTGCTAACTATGGCTACACCTTC CASSYRANYGYTF
- TRBJ2-1 TRBV7-9 many TGTGCCAGCAGCTCGAACTCCCGCCGAAGAGATGAGCAGTTCTTC CASSSNSRRRDEQFF